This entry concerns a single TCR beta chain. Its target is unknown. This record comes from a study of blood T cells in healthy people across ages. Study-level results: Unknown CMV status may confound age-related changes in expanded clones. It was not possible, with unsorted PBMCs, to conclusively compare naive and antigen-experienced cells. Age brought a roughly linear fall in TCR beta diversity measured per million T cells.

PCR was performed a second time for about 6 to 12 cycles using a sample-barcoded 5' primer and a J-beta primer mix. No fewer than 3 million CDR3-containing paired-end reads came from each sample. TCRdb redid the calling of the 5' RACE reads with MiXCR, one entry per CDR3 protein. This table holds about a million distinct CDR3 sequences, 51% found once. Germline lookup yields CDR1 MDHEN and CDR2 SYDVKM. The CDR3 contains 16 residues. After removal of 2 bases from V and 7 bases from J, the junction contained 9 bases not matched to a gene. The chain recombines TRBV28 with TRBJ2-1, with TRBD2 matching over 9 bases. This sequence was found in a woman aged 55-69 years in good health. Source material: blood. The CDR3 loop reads CASSLLAGRGGNEQFF. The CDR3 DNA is TGTGCCAGCAGTTTACTAGCGGGGCGAGGGGGGAATGAGCAGTTCTTC.